The following is a TCR beta chain sequence with its context. Antigen: not known. The protocol was immunoSEQ multiplex PCR, while the TCRdb copy is restricted to in-frame clones and leaves out a portion. This table has about 38,000 clones, 74% appearing once. Germline V gives CDR1 SGHNT, CDR2 YYREEE (reference sequence). After removal of 3 bases from V and 6 bases from J, the junction contained 13 bases not matched to a gene. The CDR3 totals 18 residues. The entry originates in a study of early stage breast cancer tumors. Study-level information: Among around 12 ER+/PR+/HER2- tumors, eight were ductal, four lobular. General observations from the study: Enriched TCRB sequences shared across patients were mostly commonly generated sequences.

The source is a person between 60 and 69 years old with breast cancer. The chain recombines TRBV5-4 with TRBJ2-6; TRBD2 aligns across 9 bases. Sequencing was carried out using blood. CDR3 DNA sequence: TGTGCCAGCAGCTCGCCGGGACTAGCTTCCTCTCCGGCCAACGTCCTGACTTTC. Protein product: CASSSPGLASSPANVLTF.